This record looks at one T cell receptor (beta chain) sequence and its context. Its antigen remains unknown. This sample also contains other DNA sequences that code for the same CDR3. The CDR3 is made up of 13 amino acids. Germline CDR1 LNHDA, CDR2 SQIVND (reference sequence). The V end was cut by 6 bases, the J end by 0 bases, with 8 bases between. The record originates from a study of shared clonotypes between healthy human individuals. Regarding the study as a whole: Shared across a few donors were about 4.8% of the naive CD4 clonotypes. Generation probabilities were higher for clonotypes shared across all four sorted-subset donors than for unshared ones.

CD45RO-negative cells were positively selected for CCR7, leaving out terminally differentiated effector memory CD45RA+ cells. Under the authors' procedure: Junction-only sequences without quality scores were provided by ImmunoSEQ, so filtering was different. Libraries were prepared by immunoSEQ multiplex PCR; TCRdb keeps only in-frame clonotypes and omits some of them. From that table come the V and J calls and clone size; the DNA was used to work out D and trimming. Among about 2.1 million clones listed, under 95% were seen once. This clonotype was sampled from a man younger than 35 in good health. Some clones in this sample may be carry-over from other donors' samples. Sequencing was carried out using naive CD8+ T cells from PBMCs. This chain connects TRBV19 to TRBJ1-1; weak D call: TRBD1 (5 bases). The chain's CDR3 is CASRTTVNTEAFF. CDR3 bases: TGTGCCAGTAGGACGACAGTGAACACTGAAGCTTTCTTT.